This T cell receptor beta chain was captured in a study of T cells in Graves' hyperthyroidism and ophthalmopathy (dated by TCRdb to the late 2010s). Study-wide context: A discovery cohort of around 98 patients, 43 with Graves' ophthalmopathy and approximately 57 with stable Graves' hyperthyroidism, was used to find distinguishing TCR V-J signatures. An independent validation cohort of fewer than 20 hyperthyroidism patients and approximately 15 patients who later progressed to ophthalmopathy tested prospective prediction of ophthalmopathy. The 100 discovery patients were randomly split 7:3 into training and test sets. Thyroid tissue and blood T-cell repertoires from roughly 6 Graves' hyperthyroidism patients were also compared in the study. After sampling, hyperthyroidism patients received methimazole starting at 30 mg daily, and ophthalmopathy patients received high-dose intravenous methylprednisolone. The paper describes TCR Vbeta CDR3 sequencing of 135 peripheral blood samples, made up of around 41 ophthalmopathy patients, over 70 hyperthyroidism patients and 17 progressor patients.

In its sample, this clonotype was seen a few times. It has no known antigen specificity. No qualities accompany the bases; no much larger clone lies one base away. The investigation overall reported the following: Most expanded thyroid clonotypes (frequency above 0.001) were also detected in blood, a finding suggesting that blood repertoires may reflect thyroid immune responses. A model built on a 13 V-J signature distinguished ophthalmopathy from stable hyperthyroidism, reaching roughly 88% sensitivity and 81.08% specificity in cross-validation and 80%/75% in testing. In validation, the model predicted progression to ophthalmopathy a median of approximately 6.3 months before onset, with about 67% sensitivity and around 76% specificity. Sample size was not statistically predetermined, and investigators were not blinded to group allocation.

Patients with uncontrolled infections, other autoimmune diseases, pregnancy or lactation were excluded. Diagnoses were based on clinical symptoms, serum thyroxine and TRAb, thyroid ultrasound and orbital computed tomography. Trizol reagent was used to extract total RNA, and RNA quality was then checked on an Agilent 2100 Bioanalyzer. TCR beta CDR3 regions were amplified from RNA transcripts. For the first round of RT-PCR on the TCR CDR3, the HTBI primer set was used together with the Qiagen OneStep RT-PCR kit. A second multiplex PCR round built the libraries, followed by size selection and purification. Libraries were sequenced paired-end with 100 bp reads on an Illumina HiSeq2000. The authors processed their data as follows. SOAPnuke was used to process the raw data, removing reads that contained adapters or uncalled bases, had a mean Phred below 15, or lacked an exact match to the constant primer or identifier. COPE v1.2.5 was used to merge the high-quality paired reads, and each unique nucleotide sequence was defined as a clonotype. Clonotypes were aligned to IMGT TRBV, TRBD and TRBJ reference segments using MiTCR v1.1. Analysis was restricted to V-J combinations with a frequency above 0.0001, which covered roughly 99% of repertoires. A TCS score was defined as the ratio of F50 (clonal expansion) to E x V (chaos), with BLOSUM62-based TCRdist applied between CDR3 peptides within each V-J. Welch's t-statistics and random forest reduced 500 to 650 V-J features to 13, which were used in a naive Bayes classifier (R e1071). The Morisita-Horn index was used to measure how similar the thyroid and blood repertoires were. The public reads were run again by TCRdb, first through fastp at Q25 and then through MiXCR, and only productive beta chains were kept. Each CDR3 protein appears once, grouped with its most common genes and DNA. Here the V and J calls rest on TCRdb's processing, not on the authors' analysis. This sample holds around 620,000 distinct CDR3 sequences; around 42% were observed only once. Around 19% of the sample rests with the top ten.

This clonotype was sampled from an adult woman with Graves' disease, either hyperthyroidism or ophthalmopathy (not recorded which). Sequenced material: peripheral blood or thyroid tissue (not recorded which).

In nucleotides, the sequence is TGCAGCGTTGAAGACGGCCGGAAAGGGGGTGGCTACACCTTC. Its translation is CSVEDGRKGGGYTF. The chain joins TRBV29-1 to TRBJ1-2; TRBD1 is perhaps the D gene, given 6 matching bases. V and J are truncated by 0 bases and 7 bases respectively, leaving an intervening sequence of 15 bases. The germline V gene specifies SQVTM as CDR1 and ANQGSEA as CDR2. From the cysteine up to the phenylalanine, the CDR3 has a length of 14 residues. CDR3 DNA is the only sequence kept; it has 42 bases, read in frame from the first base.